This T cell receptor (beta chain) was captured in a study of T cell responses to AZD1222 COVID-19 vaccine. Study-level results: Sampling that yielded the repertoires occurred only after the peak T cell response.

Measured with immunoSEQ multiplex PCR; TCRdb has only the in-frame clones, and not every one. The repertoire includes about 66,000 clones, 88% of them detected once, and approximately 4.8% sits in the top ten. CDR1 SGHVS and CDR2 FQNEAQ come from the germline V gene. V gave up 3 bases and J gave up 7 bases, with 13 bases separating them. The CDR3 is made up of 14 amino acids. A note on this clone: Antigen unknown.

The TCR comes from an adult who received the MenACWY meningococcal vaccine as a control. The specimen comprised peripheral blood, sampled 28 days after the second dose of the MenACWY control vaccine. This sequence joins TRBV7-8 and TRBJ2-1; D may be TRBD2 (6 bases). The CDR3 DNA reads as TGTGCCAGCAGCTTTGGGCTTGGAGGGAATGAGCAGTTCTTC. It is translated as CASSFGLGGNEQFF.